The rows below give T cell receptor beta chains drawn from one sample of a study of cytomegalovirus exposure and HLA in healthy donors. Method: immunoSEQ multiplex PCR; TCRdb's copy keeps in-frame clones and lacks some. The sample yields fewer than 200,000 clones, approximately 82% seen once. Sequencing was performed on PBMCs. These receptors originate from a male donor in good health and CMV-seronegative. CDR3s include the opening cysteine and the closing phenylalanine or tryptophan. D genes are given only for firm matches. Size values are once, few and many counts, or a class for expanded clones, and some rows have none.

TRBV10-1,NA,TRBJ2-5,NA,CASPAGAPETQYF,TGCGCCAGCCCCGCGGGCGCTCCAGAGACCCAGTACTTC
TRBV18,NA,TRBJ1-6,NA,CASSPQDIPSPLHF,TGTGCCAGCTCACCACAGGACATTCCTTCACCCCTCCACTTT
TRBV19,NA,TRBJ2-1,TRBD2,CASSQMFLAGGHNEQFF,TGTGCCAGTAGTCAAATGTTTCTAGCGGGGGGACACAATGAGCAGTTCTTC
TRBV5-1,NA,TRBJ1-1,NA,CASSFGGGGTEAFF,TGCGCCAGCAGCTTCGGGGGAGGGGGGACTGAAGCTTTCTTT
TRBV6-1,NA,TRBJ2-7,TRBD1,CASRTGQGSEQYF,TGTGCCAGCAGGACTGGACAGGGCAGCGAGCAGTACTTC
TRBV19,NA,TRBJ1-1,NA,CASTAGGPNTEAFF,TGTGCCAGTACCGCGGGGGGTCCGAACACTGAAGCTTTCTTT
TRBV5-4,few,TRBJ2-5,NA,CASSFSGLRQETQYF,TGTGCCAGCAGCTTTTCTGGGCTACGGCAAGAGACCCAGTACTTC
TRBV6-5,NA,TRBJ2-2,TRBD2,CASSPTSGITGELFF,TGTGCCAGCAGTCCTACTAGCGGGATTACCGGGGAGCTGTTTTTT
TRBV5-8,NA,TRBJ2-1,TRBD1,CASSHGTGGAGRSYNEQFF,TGTGCCAGCAGCCATGGGACAGGGGGCGCTGGGAGGTCCTACAATGAGCAGTTCTTC
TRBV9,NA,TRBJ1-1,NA,CASSVLGSNTEAFF,TGTGCCAGCAGCGTACTTGGCTCGAACACTGAAGCTTTCTTT
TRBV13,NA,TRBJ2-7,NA,CASSLDSGGGEQYF,TGTGCCAGCAGCTTAGATTCGGGGGGCGGCGAGCAGTACTTC
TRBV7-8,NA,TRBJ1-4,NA,CASSLVPVEKLFF,TGTGCCAGCAGCTTAGTTCCAGTTGAAAAACTGTTTTTT
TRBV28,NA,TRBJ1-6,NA,CASSLPQGNNSPLHF,TGTGCCAGCAGTTTACCCCAGGGTAATAATTCACCCCTCCACTTT
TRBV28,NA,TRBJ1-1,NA,CASSEQNTEAFF,TGTGCCAGCAGTGAGCAGAACACTGAAGCTTTCTTT
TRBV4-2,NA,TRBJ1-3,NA,CASSQEVTASSGNTIYF,TGTGCCAGCAGCCAAGAGGTGACAGCGAGCTCTGGAAACACCATATATTTT
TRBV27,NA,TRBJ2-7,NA,CASSLSDYSYEQYF,TGTGCCAGCAGTTTATCGGACTACTCCTACGAGCAGTACTTC
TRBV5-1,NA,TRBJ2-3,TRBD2,CASRREPQDTDTQYF,TGCGCCAGCAGGCGGGAGCCCCAAGACACAGATACGCAGTATTTT
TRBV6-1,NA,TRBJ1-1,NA,CASSEGRNTEAFF,TGTGCCAGCAGTGAGGGCCGGAACACTGAAGCTTTCTTT
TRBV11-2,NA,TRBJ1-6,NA,CASSLGRGYGNSPLHF,TGTGCCAGCAGCTTAGGACGGGGGTATGGTAATTCACCCCTCCACTTT
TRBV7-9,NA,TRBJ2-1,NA,CASASSLFSYNEQFF,TGTGCCAGCGCTTCTAGCCTCTTCTCCTACAATGAGCAGTTCTTC
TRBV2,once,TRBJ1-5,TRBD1,CASSGDSGSQQPQHF,TGTGCCAGCAGTGGGGACAGCGGGTCACAACAGCCCCAGCATTTT
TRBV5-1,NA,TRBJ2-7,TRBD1,CASSPGTAYEQYF,TGCGCCAGCAGCCCGGGGACAGCCTACGAGCAGTACTTC
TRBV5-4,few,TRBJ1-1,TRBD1,CASSLPPRGRATEAFF,TGTGCCAGCAGCTTACCCCCCAGGGGGCGCGCCACTGAAGCTTTCTTT
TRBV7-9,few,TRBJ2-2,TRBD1,CSSSLETGVYTGELFF,TGTTCCAGCAGCTTGGAGACAGGGGTATATACCGGGGAGCTGTTTTTT
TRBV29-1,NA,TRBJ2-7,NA,CSVDAAGPYEQYF,TGCAGCGTTGACGCAGCGGGCCCCTACGAGCAGTACTTC
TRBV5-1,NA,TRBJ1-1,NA,CASSVGGNTEAFF,TGCGCCAGCAGCGTAGGGGGGAACACTGAAGCTTTCTTT
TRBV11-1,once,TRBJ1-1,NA,CASNPRRLRTEAFF,TGTGCCAGCAACCCCCGTCGACTGCGGACTGAAGCTTTCTTT
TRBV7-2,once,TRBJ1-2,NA,CASSLVPAARGDGYTF,TGTGCCAGCAGCTTAGTTCCGGCGGCTCGGGGAGATGGCTACACCTTC
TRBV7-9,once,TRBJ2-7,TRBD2,CSSSFPSGGATSQYF,TGTTCCAGCAGCTTTCCTAGCGGGGGGGCGACGTCGCAGTACTTC
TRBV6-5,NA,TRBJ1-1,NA,CASSYIQGGNTEAFF,TGTGCCAGCAGTTACATACAGGGCGGGAACACTGAAGCTTTCTTT
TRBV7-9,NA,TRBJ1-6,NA,CASSLLTIYNSPLHF,TGTGCCAGCAGCTTACTTACTATCTATAATTCACCCCTCCACTTT
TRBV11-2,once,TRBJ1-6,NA,CASSLRGQKVSPLHF,TGTGCCAGCAGCTTAAGGGGCCAGAAGGTTTCACCCCTCCACTTT